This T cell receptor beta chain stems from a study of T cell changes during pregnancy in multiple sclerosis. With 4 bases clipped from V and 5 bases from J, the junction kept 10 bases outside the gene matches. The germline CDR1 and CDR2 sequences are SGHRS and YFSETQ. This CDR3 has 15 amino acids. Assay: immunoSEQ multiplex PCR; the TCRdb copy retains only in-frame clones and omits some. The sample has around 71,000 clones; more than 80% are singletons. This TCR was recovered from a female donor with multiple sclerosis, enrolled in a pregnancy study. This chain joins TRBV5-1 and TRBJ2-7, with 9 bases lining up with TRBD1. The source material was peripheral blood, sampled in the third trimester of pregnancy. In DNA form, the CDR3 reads TGCGCCAGCAGCATACCGACAGGGGGTAGGGACGAGCAGTACTTC. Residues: CASSIPTGGRDEQYF.